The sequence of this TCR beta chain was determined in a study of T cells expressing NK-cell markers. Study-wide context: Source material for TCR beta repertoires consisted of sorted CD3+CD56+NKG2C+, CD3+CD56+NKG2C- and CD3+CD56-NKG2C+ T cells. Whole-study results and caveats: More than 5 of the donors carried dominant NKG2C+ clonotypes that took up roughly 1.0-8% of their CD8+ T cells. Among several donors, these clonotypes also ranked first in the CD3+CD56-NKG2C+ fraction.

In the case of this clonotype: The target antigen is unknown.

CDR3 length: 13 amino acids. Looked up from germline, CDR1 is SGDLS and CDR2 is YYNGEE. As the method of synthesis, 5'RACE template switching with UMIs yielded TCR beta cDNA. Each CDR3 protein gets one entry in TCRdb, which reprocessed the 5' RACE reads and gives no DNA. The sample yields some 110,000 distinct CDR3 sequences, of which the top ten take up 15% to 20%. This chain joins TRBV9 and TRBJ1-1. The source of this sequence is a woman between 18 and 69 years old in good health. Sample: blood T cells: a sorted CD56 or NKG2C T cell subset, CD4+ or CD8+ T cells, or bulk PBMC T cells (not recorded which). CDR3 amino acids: CASSVVEIAEAFF.